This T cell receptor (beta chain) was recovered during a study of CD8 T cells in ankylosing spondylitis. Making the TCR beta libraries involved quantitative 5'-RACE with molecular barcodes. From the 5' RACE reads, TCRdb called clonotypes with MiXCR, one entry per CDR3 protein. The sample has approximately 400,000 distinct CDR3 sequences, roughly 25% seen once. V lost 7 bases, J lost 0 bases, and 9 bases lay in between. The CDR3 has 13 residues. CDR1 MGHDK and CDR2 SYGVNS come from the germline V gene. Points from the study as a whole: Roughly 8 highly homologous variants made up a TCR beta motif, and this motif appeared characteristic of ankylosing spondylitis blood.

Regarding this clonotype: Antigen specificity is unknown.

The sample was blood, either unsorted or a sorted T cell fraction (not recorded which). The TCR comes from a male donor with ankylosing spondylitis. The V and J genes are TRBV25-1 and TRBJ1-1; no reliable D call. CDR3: CASNPGLNTEAFF. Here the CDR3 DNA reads TGTGCCAGCAACCCTGGGCTGAACACTGAAGCTTTCTTT.